This entry concerns a single T cell receptor (beta chain). The antigen is unknown. V lost 2 bases, J lost 4 bases, and 8 bases lay in between. This CDR3 comprises 13 residues. The germline gives CDR1 MNHNY, CDR2 SVGAGI (reference sequence). Sequencing was performed with immunoSEQ multiplex PCR; in TCRdb, only in-frame clones are kept and a portion is missing. The table lists approximately 79,000 clones, roughly 87% of them singletons. The record originates from a study of OX40 agonist ivuxolimab in advanced cancers. Findings and limits, study-wide: Blood T cells, both CD4+ and CD8+, expanded clonally by week 6 at 0.1 to 3.0 mg/kg.

This specimen consisted of CD4+ or CD8+ T cells sorted from blood, obtained in a trial of the OX40 agonist ivuxolimab. The V and J genes are TRBV6-6 and TRBJ1-2; possible D gene TRBD1, 5 bases. The sequence was obtained from an adult with an advanced solid tumor such as melanoma, head and neck, liver or kidney cancer. The DNA of the CDR3 is TGTGCCAGCAGTTACCAGGGTTCCTATGGCTACACCTTC. This encodes CASSYQGSYGYTF.